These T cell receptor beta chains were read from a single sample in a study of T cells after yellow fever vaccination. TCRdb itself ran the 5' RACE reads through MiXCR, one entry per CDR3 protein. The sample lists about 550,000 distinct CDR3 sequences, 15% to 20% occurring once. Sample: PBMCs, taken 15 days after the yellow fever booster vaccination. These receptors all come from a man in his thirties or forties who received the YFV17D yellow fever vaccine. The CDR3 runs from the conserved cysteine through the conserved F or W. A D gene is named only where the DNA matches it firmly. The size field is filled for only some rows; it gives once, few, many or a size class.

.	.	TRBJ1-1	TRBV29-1	CSGDGGPVNTEAFF	TGCAGCGGGGACGGGGGTCCGGTGAACACTGAAGCTTTCTTT
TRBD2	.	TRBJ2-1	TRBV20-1	CSAGRNSGRGRDEQFF	TGCAGTGCTGGCAGAAATAGCGGGAGAGGTAGGGATGAGCAGTTCTTC
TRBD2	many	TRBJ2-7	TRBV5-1	CASSLGTSQEHEQYF	TGCGCCAGCAGCTTAGGGACTAGCCAAGAACACGAGCAGTACTTC
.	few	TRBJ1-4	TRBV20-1	CSARDHRGTNEKLFF	TGCAGTGCTAGAGATCATAGGGGCACTAATGAAAAACTGTTTTTT
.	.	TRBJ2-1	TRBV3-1	CASSQDPGYNEQFF	TGTGCCAGCAGCCAAGATCCAGGATACAATGAGCAGTTCTTC
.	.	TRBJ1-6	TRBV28	CASSGTYNSPLHF	TGTGCCAGCAGCGGGACCTATAATTCACCCCTCCACTTT
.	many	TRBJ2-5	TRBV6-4	CASSPSEGGAETQYF	TGTGCCAGCAGCCCCTCAGAGGGAGGAGCCGAGACCCAGTACTTC
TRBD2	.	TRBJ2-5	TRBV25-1	CASSSPGLAGAETQYF	TGTGCCAGCAGTTCCCCGGGACTAGCGGGAGCTGAGACCCAGTACTTC
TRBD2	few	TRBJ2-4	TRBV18	CASSPVAGGSKNIQYF	TGTGCCAGCTCACCTGTGGCGGGAGGTTCCAAAAACATTCAGTACTTC
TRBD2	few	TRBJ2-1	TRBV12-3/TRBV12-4	CASTSSGTHNEQFF	TGTGCCAGCACTTCTAGCGGAACACACAATGAGCAGTTCTTC
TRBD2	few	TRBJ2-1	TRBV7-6	CASSQLAGTYNEQFF	TGTGCCAGCAGCCAACTAGCGGGGACTTACAATGAGCAGTTCTTC
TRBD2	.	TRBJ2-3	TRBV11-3	CASSAGLAGGADTQYF	TGTGCCAGCAGCGCCGGACTAGCGGGAGGGGCAGATACGCAGTATTTT
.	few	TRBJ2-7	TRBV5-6	CASSSPHEGTYEQYF	TGTGCCAGCAGCTCCCCCCACGAGGGAACGTACGAGCAGTACTTC
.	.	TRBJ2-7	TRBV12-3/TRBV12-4	CASSFGGTGVLEQYF	TGTGCCAGCAGTTTCGGGGGTACAGGGGTCCTCGAGCAGTACTTC
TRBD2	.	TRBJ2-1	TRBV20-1	CSARWGLAGWSYNEQFF	TGCAGTGCTAGATGGGGACTAGCGGGATGGTCCTACAATGAGCAGTTCTTC
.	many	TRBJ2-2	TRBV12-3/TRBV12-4	CASSLSRGTGELFF	TGTGCCAGCAGTTTGTCGAGGGGCACCGGGGAGCTGTTTTTT
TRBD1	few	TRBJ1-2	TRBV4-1	CASSPQGKGVYGYTF	TGCGCCAGCAGCCCACAGGGGAAGGGAGTCTATGGCTACACCTTC
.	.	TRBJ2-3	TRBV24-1	CATSDTRESTDTQYF	TGTGCCACCAGTGATACCAGGGAGTCCACAGATACGCAGTATTTT
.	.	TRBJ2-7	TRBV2	CASYYSFFSYEQYF	TGTGCCAGCTACTACAGTTTTTTCTCCTACGAGCAGTACTTC
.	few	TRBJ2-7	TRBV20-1	CSASPPQSLYEQYF	TGCAGTGCTTCTCCCCCACAGTCCCTCTACGAGCAGTACTTC
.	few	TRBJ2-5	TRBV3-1	CASSLRLALPGETQYF	TGTGCCAGCAGCCTGCGGTTGGCCCTACCGGGAGAGACCCAGTACTTC
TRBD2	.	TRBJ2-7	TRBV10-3	CAAGDPYEQYF	TGTGCCGCGGGGGACCCGTACGAGCAGTACTTC
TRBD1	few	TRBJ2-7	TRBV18	CASSPPGTGMREQYF	TGTGCCAGCTCACCACCCGGGACAGGGATGAGAGAGCAGTACTTC
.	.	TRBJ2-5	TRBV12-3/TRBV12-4	CASTSLSRGTQYF	TGTGCCAGCACCTCACTCAGTCGGGGGACCCAGTACTTC
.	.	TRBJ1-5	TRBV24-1	CATSDRQSNQPQHF	TGTGCCACCAGTGATCGTCAGAGCAATCAGCCCCAGCATTTT
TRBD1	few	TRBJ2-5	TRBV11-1	CASSLRSFKQGAWETQYF	TGTGCCAGCAGCTTACGGTCATTTAAGCAGGGGGCCTGGGAGACCCAGTACTTC
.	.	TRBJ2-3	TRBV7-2	CASSLVSGPTQYF	TGTGCCAGCAGCTTAGTTTCGGGCCCTACGCAGTATTTT
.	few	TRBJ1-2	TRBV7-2	CASSLPPGSSYTF	TGTGCCAGCAGCCTCCCCCCCGGATCGAGCTACACCTTC
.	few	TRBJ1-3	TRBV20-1	CSASGSDSGNTIYF	TGCAGTGCTAGTGGTTCAGACTCTGGAAACACCATATATTTT
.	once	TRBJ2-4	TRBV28	CASSFGDIQYF	TGTGCCAGCAGTTTCGGGGACATTCAGTACTTC
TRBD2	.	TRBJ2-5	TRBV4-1	CASSQALAGLAKTQYF	TGCGCCAGCAGCCAAGCTCTAGCGGGGCTTGCGAAGACCCAGTACTTC
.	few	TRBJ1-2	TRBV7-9	CASSLDLGKYGYTF	TGTGCCAGCAGCTTAGATTTAGGGAAATATGGCTACACCTTC
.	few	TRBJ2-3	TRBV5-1	CASRQQGTDTQYF	TGCGCCAGCAGACAACAGGGTACCGATACGCAGTATTTT
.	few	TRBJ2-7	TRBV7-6	CASSLAPFGERSEQYF	TGTGCCAGCAGCTTAGCCCCTTTTGGGGAGAGGAGCGAGCAGTACTTC
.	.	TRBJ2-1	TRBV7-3	CASSQDSRTYNEQFF	TGTGCCAGCAGCCAGGATTCGAGAACCTACAATGAGCAGTTCTTC
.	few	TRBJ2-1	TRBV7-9	CASSFDTHRSEQFF	TGTGCCAGCAGTTTTGACACCCACCGGAGTGAGCAGTTCTTC
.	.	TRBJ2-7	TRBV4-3	CASSRGRGSSYEQYF	TGCGCCAGCAGTCGTGGTCGGGGGTCGTCCTACGAGCAGTACTTC
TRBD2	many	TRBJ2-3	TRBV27	CASKLAGSTDTQYF	TGTGCCAGCAAGCTAGCGGGATCCACAGATACGCAGTATTTT
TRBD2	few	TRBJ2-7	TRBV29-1	CSVDSGTRYEQYF	TGCAGCGTGGATAGCGGGACCCGCTACGAGCAGTACTTC
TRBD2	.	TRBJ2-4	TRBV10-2	CASSLTSAPSKNIQYF	TGCGCCAGCAGTCTGACTAGCGCCCCGTCCAAAAACATTCAGTACTTC
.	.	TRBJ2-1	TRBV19	CASSLQEGDEQFF	TGTGCCAGTAGCCTACAGGAGGGCGATGAGCAGTTCTTC
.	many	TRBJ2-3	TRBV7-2	CASSWAVADVGYF	TGTGCCAGCAGTTGGGCCGTAGCGGACGTAGGGTATTTT
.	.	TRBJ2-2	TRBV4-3	CASSQERDTGELFF	TGCGCCAGCAGCCAAGAGAGGGACACCGGGGAGCTGTTTTTT
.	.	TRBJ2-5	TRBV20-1	CSASRDYQETQYF	TGCAGTGCTAGCCGGGACTACCAAGAGACCCAGTACTTC
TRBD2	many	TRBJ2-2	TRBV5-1	CASSLWGPERGSYNTGELFF	TGCGCCAGCAGCTTGTGGGGCCCGGAGCGGGGCTCTTACAACACCGGGGAGCTGTTTTTT
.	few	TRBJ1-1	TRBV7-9	CASSLWLTGNTEAFF	TGTGCCAGCAGCTTGTGGTTGACAGGTAACACTGAAGCTTTCTTT
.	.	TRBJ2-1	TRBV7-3	CASSRDPNYNEQFF	TGTGCCAGCAGCCGGGACCCCAACTACAATGAGCAGTTCTTC
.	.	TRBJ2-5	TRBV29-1	CSVESSQETQYF	TGCAGCGTTGAATCCAGCCAAGAGACCCAGTACTTC
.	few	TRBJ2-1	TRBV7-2	CASSLERASPFF	TGTGCCAGCAGCTTAGAGAGGGCTAGCCCGTTCTTC
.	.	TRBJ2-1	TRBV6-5	CASSYSRWNEQFF	TGTGCCAGCAGTTACAGTAGGTGGAATGAGCAGTTCTTC
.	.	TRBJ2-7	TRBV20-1	CSARVIPGGYEQYF	TGCAGTGCTAGAGTTATTCCCGGTGGGTACGAGCAGTACTTC
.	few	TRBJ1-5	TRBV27	CASSPEAGLDQPQHF	TGTGCCAGCAGTCCCGAGGCAGGGCTGGATCAGCCCCAGCATTTT
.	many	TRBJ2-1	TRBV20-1	CSAILPEGGDSGEQFF	TGCAGTGCTATACTCCCTGAGGGGGGGGATTCGGGTGAGCAGTTCTTC
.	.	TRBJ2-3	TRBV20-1	CSARVGGITNTQYF	TGCAGTGCTAGAGTTGGAGGGATCACAAATACGCAGTATTTT
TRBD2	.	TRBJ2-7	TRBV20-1	CSARGGGSPYEQYF	TGCAGTGCTAGAGGGGGAGGGTCCCCCTACGAGCAGTACTTC
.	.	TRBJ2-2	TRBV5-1	CATTGDHRTGELFF	TGCGCCACCACCGGGGATCACCGAACCGGGGAGCTGTTTTTT
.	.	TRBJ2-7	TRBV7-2	CASRPRQASYEQYF	TGTGCCAGCAGACCCCGGCAGGCCTCCTACGAGCAGTACTTC
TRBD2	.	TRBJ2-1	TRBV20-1	CSARKLAGDWNEQFF	TGCAGTGCTAGAAAGCTAGCGGGAGACTGGAATGAGCAGTTCTTC